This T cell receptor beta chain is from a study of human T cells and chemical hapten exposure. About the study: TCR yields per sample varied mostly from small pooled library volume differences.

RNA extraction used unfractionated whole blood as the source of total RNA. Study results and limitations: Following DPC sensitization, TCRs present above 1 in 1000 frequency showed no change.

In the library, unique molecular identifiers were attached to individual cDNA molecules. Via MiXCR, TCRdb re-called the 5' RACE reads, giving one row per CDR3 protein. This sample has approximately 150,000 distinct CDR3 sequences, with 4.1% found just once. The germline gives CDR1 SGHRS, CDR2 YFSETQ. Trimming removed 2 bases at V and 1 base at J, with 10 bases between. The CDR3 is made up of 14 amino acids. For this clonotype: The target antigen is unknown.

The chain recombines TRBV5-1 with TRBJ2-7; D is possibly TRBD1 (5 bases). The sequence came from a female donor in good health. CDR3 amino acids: CASSFSQGSYEQYF. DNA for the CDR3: TGCGCCAGCAGCTTTAGCCAGGGATCCTACGAGCAGTACTTC.